These T cell receptor beta chains were read from a single sample in a study of graft-versus-host responses after intestinal transplantation. Some clones are missing from TCRdb's copy, which holds only in-frame ones; the method was immunoSEQ multiplex PCR. The sample records around 96,000 clones, around nine tenths being singletons. These TCRs are of unknown antigen specificity. The material sequenced was unstimulated CD4+ T cells sorted from spleen or lymph node cells, taken before intestinal transplant. Source of these receptors: a human donor who received an intestinal transplant. Each CDR3 is given with its conserved first and last residue. Each record gives: CDR3 DNA, CDR3 protein, V gene, J gene, D gene, clone size. The D gene is left open where the match is weak. Some rows mark clone size as missing; the rest say once, few, many or name a class of expanded clone.

CDR3 DNA: TGTGCCAGCAGTTTGACAGGGTACTCTGGAAACACCATATATTTT
CDR3 protein: CASSLTGYSGNTIYF
V gene: TRBV6-5
J gene: TRBJ1-3
D gene: TRBD1
clone size: few

CDR3 DNA: TGTGCCAGCAGCTTAAGGGACCGCGGGGGTGATACGCAGTATTTT
CDR3 protein: CASSLRDRGGDTQYF
V gene: TRBV7-9
J gene: TRBJ2-3
D gene: TRBD2
clone size: -

CDR3 DNA: TGTGCCAGCAGCTTGGGGCAGCGTCAAGAGACCCAGTACTTC
CDR3 protein: CASSLGQRQETQYF
V gene: TRBV5-4
J gene: TRBJ2-5
D gene: -
clone size: -

CDR3 DNA: TGCAGCGTTCTCTGGGGGCGGAACACTGAAGCTTTCTTT
CDR3 protein: CSVLWGRNTEAFF
V gene: TRBV29-1
J gene: TRBJ1-1
D gene: -
clone size: -

CDR3 DNA: TGTGCCAGCAGCTTAGAGGGCAGGGGGACCCAGTACTTC
CDR3 protein: CASSLEGRGTQYF
V gene: TRBV7-2
J gene: TRBJ2-5
D gene: -
clone size: -

CDR3 DNA: TGTGCCAGCAGCGTGTTAGCGGGGGCTAACACCGGGGAGCTGTTTTTT
CDR3 protein: CASSVLAGANTGELFF
V gene: TRBV9
J gene: TRBJ2-2
D gene: TRBD2
clone size: -

CDR3 DNA: TGTGCCAGCAGCGCTAGCCGGAGGGATACGCAGTATTTT
CDR3 protein: CASSASRRDTQYF
V gene: TRBV7-3
J gene: TRBJ2-3
D gene: -
clone size: -

CDR3 DNA: TGTGCCAGCAGTGGGAGTAGCAATCAGCCCCAGCATTTT
CDR3 protein: CASSGSSNQPQHF
V gene: TRBV6-1
J gene: TRBJ1-5
D gene: -
clone size: -

CDR3 DNA: TGTGCCAGCAGCGGGACAGGCGGTAATTCACCCCTCCACTTT
CDR3 protein: CASSGTGGNSPLHF
V gene: TRBV7-9
J gene: TRBJ1-6
D gene: TRBD1
clone size: -

CDR3 DNA: TGTGCCAGCACCAACTGGGCTAGCGGGTCCAATGAGCAGTTCTTC
CDR3 protein: CASTNWASGSNEQFF
V gene: TRBV6-6
J gene: TRBJ2-1
D gene: TRBD2
clone size: -

CDR3 DNA: TGTGCCAGCTCACCTCGGCGGGGGGGCGGAGAGACCCAGTACTTC
CDR3 protein: CASSPRRGGGETQYF
V gene: TRBV18
J gene: TRBJ2-5
D gene: TRBD2
clone size: -

CDR3 DNA: TGCGCCAGCAGCTTAGAGACAGGGCTGGGGGAGACCCAGTACTTC
CDR3 protein: CASSLETGLGETQYF
V gene: TRBV5-1
J gene: TRBJ2-5
D gene: TRBD1
clone size: -

CDR3 DNA: TGCGCCAGCAGTGAGTCGCGGGGGTCAGATACGCAGTATTTT
CDR3 protein: CASSESRGSDTQYF
V gene: TRBV10-1
J gene: TRBJ2-3
D gene: TRBD2
clone size: once

CDR3 DNA: TGTGCCAGCAGCGGGCAAACGGGGGGACTGCAGTACTTC
CDR3 protein: CASSGQTGGLQYF
V gene: TRBV11-2
J gene: TRBJ2-7
D gene: TRBD2
clone size: -

CDR3 DNA: TGTGCCAGCAGCATCAGGGTCTCTTCCCCGAACACCGGGGAGCTGTTTTTT
CDR3 protein: CASSIRVSSPNTGELFF
V gene: TRBV5-5
J gene: TRBJ2-2
D gene: -
clone size: -

CDR3 DNA: TGTGCCAGCAGTTACTCGCGGGACAGGGCCAGGACTGAAGCCTTCTTT
CDR3 protein: CASSYSRDRARTEAFF
V gene: TRBV6-5
J gene: TRBJ1-1
D gene: TRBD1
clone size: -

CDR3 DNA: TGTGCCAGCAGTTACCGGGGGGCGACGGGGGAGACCCAGTACTTC
CDR3 protein: CASSYRGATGETQYF
V gene: TRBV6-5
J gene: TRBJ2-5
D gene: -
clone size: -

CDR3 DNA: TGTGCCAGCAGCTTGGCGGGGACAGGCTCCTACGAGCAGTACTTC
CDR3 protein: CASSLAGTGSYEQYF
V gene: TRBV5-4
J gene: TRBJ2-7
D gene: TRBD1
clone size: -

CDR3 DNA: TGTGCCACCAGCAGACCAATGACTAGCAGGAGCTCCTACAATGAGCAGTTCTTC
CDR3 protein: CATSRPMTSRSSYNEQFF
V gene: TRBV15
J gene: TRBJ2-1
D gene: TRBD2
clone size: -

CDR3 DNA: TGTGCCAGCAGTGAAGCGCGCCTAGTAAATCACGAGCAGTACTTC
CDR3 protein: CASSEARLVNHEQYF
V gene: TRBV2
J gene: TRBJ2-7
D gene: -
clone size: once

CDR3 DNA: TGTGCCAGCAGTTTAAGAGGACTAGCGGGAGTTTTAGAGACCCAGTACTTC
CDR3 protein: CASSLRGLAGVLETQYF
V gene: TRBV27
J gene: TRBJ2-5
D gene: TRBD2
clone size: -

CDR3 DNA: TGTGCCACCAGCACCGTGCCTACCACGAGGGGCTACACCTTC
CDR3 protein: CATSTVPTTRGYTF
V gene: TRBV15
J gene: TRBJ1-2
D gene: -
clone size: once

CDR3 DNA: TGTGCCAGCAGCTTAGGGACTAGCGGGGGGGCCGAAGATACGCAGTATTTT
CDR3 protein: CASSLGTSGGAEDTQYF
V gene: TRBV7-2
J gene: TRBJ2-3
D gene: TRBD2
clone size: once

CDR3 DNA: TGCAGCGTCGCACAGGGTCGGGGAACTGAAGCTTTCTTT
CDR3 protein: CSVAQGRGTEAFF
V gene: TRBV29-1
J gene: TRBJ1-1
D gene: -
clone size: -

CDR3 DNA: TGCGCCAGCAGTCCGGTCTATCAGCCCCAGCATTTT
CDR3 protein: CASSPVYQPQHF
V gene: TRBV23-1
J gene: TRBJ1-5
D gene: -
clone size: -

CDR3 DNA: TGTGCCAGCAATCCGGGACAGGCCCACGAGCAGTACTTC
CDR3 protein: CASNPGQAHEQYF
V gene: TRBV6-5
J gene: TRBJ2-7
D gene: TRBD1
clone size: -

CDR3 DNA: TGTGCCAGCAGCGTAGGTCTAGCGGGAGTACCCGGGGAGCTGTTTTTT
CDR3 protein: CASSVGLAGVPGELFF
V gene: TRBV9
J gene: TRBJ2-2
D gene: TRBD2
clone size: -

CDR3 DNA: TGTGCCAGCAGCGCGGGGGGTGTCACTGAAGCTTTCTTT
CDR3 protein: CASSAGGVTEAFF
V gene: TRBV7-9
J gene: TRBJ1-1
D gene: -
clone size: -

CDR3 DNA: TGCGCCAGCAGCGAGGGGGGGACTAGCGGGGCCTACGAGCAGTACTTC
CDR3 protein: CASSEGGTSGAYEQYF
V gene: TRBV10-1
J gene: TRBJ2-7
D gene: TRBD2
clone size: -

CDR3 DNA: TGCGCCAGCAGCCGCGTAGAGGATCAGCAGTACTTC
CDR3 protein: CASSRVEDQQYF
V gene: TRBV5-1
J gene: TRBJ2-7
D gene: -
clone size: -

CDR3 DNA: TGCGCCAGCAGCCAAGGACAGTCCCGAGAAAAACTGTTTTTT
CDR3 protein: CASSQGQSREKLFF
V gene: TRBV4-3
J gene: TRBJ1-4
D gene: -
clone size: -

CDR3 DNA: TGTGCCAGCAGCTCCGGGGCAGATACGCAGTATTTT
CDR3 protein: CASSSGADTQYF
V gene: TRBV7-3
J gene: TRBJ2-3
D gene: -
clone size: -

CDR3 DNA: TGTGCCAGCAGCAAGTCCGGGACAGGCTCCTACGAGCAGTACTTC
CDR3 protein: CASSKSGTGSYEQYF
V gene: TRBV21-1
J gene: TRBJ2-7
D gene: -
clone size: -

CDR3 DNA: TGTGCCAGCTATCTCGCTGGGGGAGGCGAGCAGTTCTTC
CDR3 protein: CASYLAGGGEQFF
V gene: TRBV5-4
J gene: TRBJ2-1
D gene: -
clone size: -